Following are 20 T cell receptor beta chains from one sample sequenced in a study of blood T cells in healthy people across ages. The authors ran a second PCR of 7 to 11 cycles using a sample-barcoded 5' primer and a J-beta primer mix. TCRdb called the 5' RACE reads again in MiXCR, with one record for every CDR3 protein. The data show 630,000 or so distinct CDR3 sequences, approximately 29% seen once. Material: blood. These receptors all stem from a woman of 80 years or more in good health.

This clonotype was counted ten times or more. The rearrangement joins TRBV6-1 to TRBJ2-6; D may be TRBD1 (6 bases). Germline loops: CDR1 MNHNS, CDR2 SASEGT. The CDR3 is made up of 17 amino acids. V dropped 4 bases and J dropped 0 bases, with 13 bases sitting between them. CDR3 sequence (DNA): TGTGCCAGCAGTGTTACAGGGCTAATCTCTGGGGCCAACGTCCTGACTTTC. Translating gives CASSVTGLISGANVLTF.

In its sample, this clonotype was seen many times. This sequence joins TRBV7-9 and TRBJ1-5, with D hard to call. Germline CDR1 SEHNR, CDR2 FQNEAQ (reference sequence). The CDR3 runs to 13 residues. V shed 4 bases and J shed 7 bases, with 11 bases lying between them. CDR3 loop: CASSSLGVQPQHF. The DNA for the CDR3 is TGTGCCAGCAGCTCTCTGGGTGTCCAGCCCCAGCATTTT.

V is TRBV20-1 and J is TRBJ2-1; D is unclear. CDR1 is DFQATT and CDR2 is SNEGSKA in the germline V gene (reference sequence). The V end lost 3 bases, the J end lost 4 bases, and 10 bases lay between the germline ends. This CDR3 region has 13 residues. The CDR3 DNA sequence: TGCAGTGCTAGTCGGGCCGGGTACAATGAGCAGTTCTTC. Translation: CSASRAGYNEQFF.

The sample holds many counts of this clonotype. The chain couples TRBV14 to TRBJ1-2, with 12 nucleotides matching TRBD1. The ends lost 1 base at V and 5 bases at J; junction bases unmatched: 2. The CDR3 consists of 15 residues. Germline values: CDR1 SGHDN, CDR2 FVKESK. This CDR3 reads CASSQAGQGAYGYTF. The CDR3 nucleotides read TGTGCCAGCAGCCAAGCGGGACAGGGGGCTTATGGCTACACCTTC.

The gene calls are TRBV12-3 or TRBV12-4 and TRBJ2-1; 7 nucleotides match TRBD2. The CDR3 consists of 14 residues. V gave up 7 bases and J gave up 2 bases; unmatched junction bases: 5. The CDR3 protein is CASIEAGAYNEQFF. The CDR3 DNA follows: TGTGCCAGCATTGAGGCGGGGGCCTACAATGAGCAGTTCTTC.

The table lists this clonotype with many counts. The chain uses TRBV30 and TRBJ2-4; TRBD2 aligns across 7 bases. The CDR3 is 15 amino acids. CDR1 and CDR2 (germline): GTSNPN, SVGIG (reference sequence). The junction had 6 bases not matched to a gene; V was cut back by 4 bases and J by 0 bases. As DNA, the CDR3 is TGTGCCTGGAACCGGGGAGGGAGAGCCAAAAACATTCAGTACTTC. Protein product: CAWNRGGRAKNIQYF.

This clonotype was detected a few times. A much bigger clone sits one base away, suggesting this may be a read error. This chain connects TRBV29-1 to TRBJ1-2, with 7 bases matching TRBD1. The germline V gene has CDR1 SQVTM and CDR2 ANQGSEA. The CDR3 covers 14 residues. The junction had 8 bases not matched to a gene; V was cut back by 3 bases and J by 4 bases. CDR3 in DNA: TGCAGCGTTGATGGTGGACAGGTTCTCTATGGCTACACCTTC. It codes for CSVDGGQVLYGYTF.

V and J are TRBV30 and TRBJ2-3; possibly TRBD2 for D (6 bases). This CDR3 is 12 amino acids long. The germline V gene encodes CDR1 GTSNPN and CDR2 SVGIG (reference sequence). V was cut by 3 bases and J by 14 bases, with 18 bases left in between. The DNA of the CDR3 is TGTGCCTGGAGGGAGGGAAAGGAAAAACTGTATTTT. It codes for CAWREGKEKLYF.

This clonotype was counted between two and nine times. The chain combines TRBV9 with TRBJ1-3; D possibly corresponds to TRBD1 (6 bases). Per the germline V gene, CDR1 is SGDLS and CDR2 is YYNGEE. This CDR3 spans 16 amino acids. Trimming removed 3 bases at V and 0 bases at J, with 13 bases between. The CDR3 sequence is CASSDKDRFSGNTIYF. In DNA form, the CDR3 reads TGTGCCAGCAGCGACAAGGACAGATTCTCTGGAAACACCATATATTTT.

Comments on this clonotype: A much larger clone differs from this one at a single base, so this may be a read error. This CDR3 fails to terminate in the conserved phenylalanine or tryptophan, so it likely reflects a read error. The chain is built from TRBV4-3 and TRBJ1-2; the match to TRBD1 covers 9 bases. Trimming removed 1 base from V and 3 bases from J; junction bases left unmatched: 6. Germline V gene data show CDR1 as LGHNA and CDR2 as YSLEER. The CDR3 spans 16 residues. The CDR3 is CASSQGGGQGHYGYTC. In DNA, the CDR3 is TGCGCCAGCAGCCAAGGTGGGGGACAGGGCCACTATGGCTACACCTGC.

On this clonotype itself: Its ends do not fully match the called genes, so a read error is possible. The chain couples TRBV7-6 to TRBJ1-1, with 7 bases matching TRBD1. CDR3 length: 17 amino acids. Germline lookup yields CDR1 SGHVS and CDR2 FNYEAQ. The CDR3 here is CASSLGAGGTMNTGAFF. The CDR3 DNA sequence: TGTGCCAGCAGCTTAGGGGCAGGGGGAACCATGAACACTGGAGCTTTCTTT.

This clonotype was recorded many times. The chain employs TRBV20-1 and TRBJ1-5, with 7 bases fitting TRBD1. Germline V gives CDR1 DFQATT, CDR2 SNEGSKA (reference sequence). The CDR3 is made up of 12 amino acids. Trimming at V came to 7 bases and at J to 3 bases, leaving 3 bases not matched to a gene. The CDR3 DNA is TGCAGTGGGACAGGACACAATCAGCCCCAGCATTTT. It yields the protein CSGTGHNQPQHF.

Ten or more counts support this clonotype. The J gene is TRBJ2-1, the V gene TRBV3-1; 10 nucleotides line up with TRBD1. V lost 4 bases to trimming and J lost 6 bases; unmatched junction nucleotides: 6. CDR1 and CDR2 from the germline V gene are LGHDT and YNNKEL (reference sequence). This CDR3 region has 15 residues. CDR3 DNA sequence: TGTGCCAGCAGCCCCAGACAGGGGGCCGGCAATGAGCAGTTCTTC. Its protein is CASSPRQGAGNEQFF.

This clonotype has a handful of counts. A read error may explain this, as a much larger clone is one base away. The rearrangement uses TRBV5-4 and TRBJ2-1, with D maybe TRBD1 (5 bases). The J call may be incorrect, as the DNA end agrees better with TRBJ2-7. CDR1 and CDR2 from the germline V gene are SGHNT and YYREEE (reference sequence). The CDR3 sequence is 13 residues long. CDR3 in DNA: TGTGCCAGCAGACAGGTCTCCTACAATGAGCAGTACTTC. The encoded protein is CASRQVSYNEQYF.

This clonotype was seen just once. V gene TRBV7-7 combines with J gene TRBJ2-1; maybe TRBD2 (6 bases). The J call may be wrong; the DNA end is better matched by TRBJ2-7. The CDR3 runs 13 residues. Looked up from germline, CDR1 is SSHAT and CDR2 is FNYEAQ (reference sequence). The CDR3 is CASGPRGPNEQYF. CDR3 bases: TGTGCTAGCGGCCCGCGGGGACCCAATGAGCAGTACTTC.

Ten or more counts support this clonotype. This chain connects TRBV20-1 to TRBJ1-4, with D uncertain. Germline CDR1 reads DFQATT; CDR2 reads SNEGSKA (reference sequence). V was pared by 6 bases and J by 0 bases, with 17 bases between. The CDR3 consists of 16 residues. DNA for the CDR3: TGCAGTGCATTCGGACGGGGAGGTACAACTAATGAAAAACTGTTTTTT. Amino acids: CSAFGRGGTTNEKLFF.

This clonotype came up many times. The CDR3 loop is CASTRGPGYEQYF. CDR3 sequence (DNA): TGTGCCAGCACCCGGGGCCCTGGATACGAGCAGTACTTC. The gene calls are TRBV25-1 and TRBJ2-7; D could derive from TRBD1 or TRBD2 (5 bases each). V was cut by 7 bases and J by 4 bases, with 14 bases left in between. Germline V lookup: CDR1 MGHDK, CDR2 SYGVNS. The CDR3 is 13 amino acids.

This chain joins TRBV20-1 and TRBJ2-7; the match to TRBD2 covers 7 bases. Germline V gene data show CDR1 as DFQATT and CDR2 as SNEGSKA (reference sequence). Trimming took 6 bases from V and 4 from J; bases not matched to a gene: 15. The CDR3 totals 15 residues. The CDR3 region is CSAEGAGETLYEQYF. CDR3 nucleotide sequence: TGCAGTGCCGAAGGTGCGGGAGAAACCCTTTACGAGCAGTACTTC.

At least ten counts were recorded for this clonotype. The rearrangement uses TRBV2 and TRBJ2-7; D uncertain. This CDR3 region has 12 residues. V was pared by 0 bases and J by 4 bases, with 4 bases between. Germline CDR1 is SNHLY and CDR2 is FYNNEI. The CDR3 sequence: CASSEAGYEQYF. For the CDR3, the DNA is TGTGCCAGCAGTGAAGCCGGTTACGAGCAGTACTTC.

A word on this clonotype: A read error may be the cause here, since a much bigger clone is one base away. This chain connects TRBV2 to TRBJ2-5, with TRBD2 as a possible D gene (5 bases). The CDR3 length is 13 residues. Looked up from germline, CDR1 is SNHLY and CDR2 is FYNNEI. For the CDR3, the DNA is TGTGCCAGCAGTAAGGACTTCCAAGAGACCCGGTACTTC. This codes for CASSKDFQETRYF.